The T cell receptor beta chain under discussion was sequenced for a study of blood T cells in healthy people across ages. V was clipped by 5 bases and J by 1 base; unmatched bases: 15. The CDR3 is 19 amino acids. CDR1 is MNHNS and CDR2 is SASEGT in the germline V gene. Primers used in a second PCR of about 7 to 12 cycles were a sample-barcoded 5' primer and a J-beta primer mix. MiXCR was run by TCRdb on the 5' RACE reads, yielding one entry per CDR3 protein. The profile shows 780,000 or so distinct CDR3 sequences, approximately 53% of them singletons. Specimen: blood. The chain couples TRBV6-1 to TRBJ1-5, with 9 nucleotides matching TRBD1. This sequence was found in an elderly man in good health. The DNA of the CDR3 is TGTGCCAGCAGTCCCATTTACAGGGGGCACGGGGGAAGCAATCAGCCCCAGCATTTT. This codes for CASSPIYRGHGGSNQPQHF.